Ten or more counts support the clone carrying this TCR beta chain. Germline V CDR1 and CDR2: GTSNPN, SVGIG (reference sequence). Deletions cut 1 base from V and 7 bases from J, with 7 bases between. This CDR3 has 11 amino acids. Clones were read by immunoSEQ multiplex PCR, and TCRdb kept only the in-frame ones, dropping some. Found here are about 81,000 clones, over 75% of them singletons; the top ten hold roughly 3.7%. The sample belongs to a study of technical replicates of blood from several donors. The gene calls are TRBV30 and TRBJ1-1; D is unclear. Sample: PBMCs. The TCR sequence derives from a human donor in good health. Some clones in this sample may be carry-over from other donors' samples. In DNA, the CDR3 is TGTGCCTGGAGTGACACCCTTGAAGCTTTCTTT. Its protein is CAWSDTLEAFF.